This entry features one T cell receptor beta chain sequence. Enrollees, about 18 to 89 years old, lived in roughly 24 US areas. Donors in Cohort 3 who had recovered were those with two negative PCRs, healthcare professional clearance, or resolution of their symptoms. The sample comes from a study of blood T cell repertoires in COVID-19. From germline, CDR1 is SGHRS and CDR2 YFSETQ. V lost 2 bases and J 1 base, leaving 12 bases between the germline ends. CDR3 length: 15 amino acids. Per the authors' pipeline: For nucleated cells, counts were estimated from reference gene primer amplification. The data were produced by immunoSEQ multiplex PCR, yet TCRdb's version contains in-frame clones alone and is incomplete. V, J and clone size reflect that table, while D and trimming were determined from the DNA. The sample lists over 200,000 clones; 70% to 90% were seen once.

The origin of this receptor is a man aged 30 to 39 who had recovered from COVID-19. The chain combines TRBV5-1 with TRBJ1-1; a possible D gene is TRBD1 (6 bases). What was sequenced was PBMCs or T cells enriched from blood (not recorded which). The CDR3 nucleotides are TGCGCCAGCAGCTTATCGGGACAAACGAACACTGAAGCTTTCTTT. This encodes CASSLSGQTNTEAFF.